This entry describes one T cell receptor beta chain. The CDR3 is made up of 12 amino acids. Germline-derived CDR1 and CDR2 are LGHDT and YNNKEL (reference sequence). This entry belongs to a study of blood T cell repertoires in COVID-19. The assay was immunoSEQ multiplex PCR, and TCRdb's table has in-frame clones only and misses some. Among around 140,000 clones, approximately 88% were seen once, and the ten largest hold around a quarter. This sequence originates from a human donor in a cohort sampled during active COVID-19. Input material: peripheral blood. The chain recombines TRBV3-1 (or the pseudogene TRBV3-2) with TRBJ2-5, with a weak D call TRBD2 (5 bases). The CDR3 bases are TGTGCAGCGGAATCCGGCCAAGAGACCCAGTACTTC. Translating gives CAAESGQETQYF.